This passage covers 14 T cell receptor beta chains from one sample sequenced in a study of cytomegalovirus exposure and HLA in healthy donors. TCRdb keeps only in-frame clones here, not all; method: immunoSEQ multiplex PCR. Here the sample spans about 180,000 clones, approximately 86% being singletons. Sequenced material: PBMCs. Receptor source: a man aged 18 to 30 in good health and CMV-seropositive.

V is TRBV4-3 and J is TRBJ2-1; D might be TRBD1 (6 bases). This CDR3 region has 14 residues. CDR1 is LGHNA and CDR2 is YSLEER in the germline V gene. V was pared by 1 base and J by 8 bases, with 12 bases between. The CDR3 is CASSQVPSGDEQFF. The CDR3 region has the DNA TGCGCCAGCAGCCAAGTTCCCTCAGGGGATGAGCAGTTCTTC.

The J gene is TRBJ2-6, the V gene TRBV19, with TRBD1 matching over 11 bases. Looked up from germline, CDR1 is LNHDA and CDR2 is SQIVND (reference sequence). The CDR3 has 17 amino acids. V trimming: 7 bases; J trimming: 1 base; junction bases outside the gene matches: 6. This chain's CDR3 is CASTRTGGASGANVLTF. As DNA, the CDR3 is TGTGCCAGTACCAGGACAGGGGGCGCTTCTGGGGCCAACGTCCTGACTTTC.

The chain uses TRBV19 and TRBJ2-7; 10 bases agree with TRBD1. Germline values: CDR1 LNHDA, CDR2 SQIVND (reference sequence). V was clipped by 4 bases and J by 6 bases; unmatched bases: 6. The CDR3 is 14 residues long. The CDR3 coding sequence is TGTGCCAGTAGTAACCGGGACAGGGGTTCCGAGCAGTACTTC. It translates to CASSNRDRGSEQYF.

The V call is TRBV4-3, the J call TRBJ1-2; 8 bases are a match to TRBD1. This CDR3 has 14 residues. Germline V gives CDR1 LGHNA, CDR2 YSLEER. Unmatched junction bases numbered 5, after V lost 1 base and J lost 7 bases. The DNA of the CDR3 is TGCGCCAGCAGCCAAGTCCAGGGGGCAGGTGGCTACACCTTC. Its translation: CASSQVQGAGGYTF.

The chain carries TRBV7-2 and TRBJ2-7, with D possibly matching TRBD2 (7 bases). Germline V lookup: CDR1 SGHTA, CDR2 FQGNSA. The V end was cut by 1 base, the J end by 1 base, with 11 bases between. This CDR3 comprises 15 residues. The CDR3 is CASSLDGGPSYEQYF. The CDR3 nucleotides read TGTGCCAGCAGCTTAGACGGGGGGCCGTCCTACGAGCAGTACTTC. Drawing the rest from reference TRBV7-2 and TRBJ2-7, the complete variable domain is GAGVSQSPSNKVTEKGKDVELRCDPISGHTALYWYRQSLGQGLEFLIYFQGNSAPDKSGLPSDRFSAERTGGSVSTLTIQRTQQEDSAVYLCASSLDGGPSYEQYFGPGTRLTVT.

This rearrangement joins TRBV25-1 to TRBJ2-3, with 7 bases matching TRBD2. The length of the CDR3 is 16 residues. The germline gives CDR1 MGHDK, CDR2 SYGVNS. V lost 1 base to trimming and J lost 2 bases; unmatched junction nucleotides: 6. The CDR3 loop is CASSEWFGGNTDTQYF. Here the CDR3 DNA reads TGTGCCAGCAGTGAATGGTTCGGGGGGAACACAGATACGCAGTATTTT.

This chain links TRBV6-5 with TRBJ2-7; 8 bases align to TRBD1. This CDR3 spans 14 amino acids. Germline assignment: CDR1 MNHEY and CDR2 SVGAGI. Unmatched junction bases numbered 8, after V lost 5 bases and J lost 5 bases. The CDR3 loop reads CASSTPTGADEQYF. For the CDR3, the DNA is TGTGCCAGCAGTACTCCGACAGGGGCGGACGAGCAGTACTTC.

The V and J genes are TRBV9 and TRBJ2-7; a possible D gene is TRBD2 (5 bases). Germline CDR1 and CDR2: SGDLS and YYNGEE. Trimming removed 0 bases from V and 3 bases from J, with 10 bases in between. This CDR3 is 14 amino acids long. CDR3 bases: TGTGCCAGCAGCGTAGGGGCGGAGGACTACGAGCAGTACTTC. Residues: CASSVGAEDYEQYF.

The J gene is TRBJ1-2, the V gene TRBV7-2; D gene uncertain. The V gene lost 5 bases and the J gene lost 7 bases, with 26 bases spanning the gap. Germline V gene lookup returns CDR1 SGHTA and CDR2 FQGNSA. The CDR3 has 17 residues. The CDR3, as DNA: TGTGCCAGCAGCCTATGGAGGACGGCCAAGCCACCGATTGGCTACACCTTC. Its protein product is CASSLWRTAKPPIGYTF.

This rearrangement joins TRBV19 to TRBJ1-2; a possible D gene is TRBD1 (6 bases). Germline V lookup: CDR1 LNHDA, CDR2 SQIVND (reference sequence). V lost 4 bases and J lost 0, with 18 bases in between. CDR3 length: 17 amino acids. The CDR3 loop reads CASSSSGGTQSNYGYTF. Written as DNA, the CDR3 is TGTGCCAGTAGTAGCTCGGGTGGGACACAATCTAACTATGGCTACACCTTC. Supplemented by reference TRBV19 and TRBJ1-2, the full variable domain reads DGGITQSPKYLFRKEGQNVTLSCEQNLNHDAMYWYRQDPGQGLRLIYYSQIVNDFQKGDIAEGYSVSREKKESFPLTVTSAQKNPTAFYLCASSSSGGTQSNYGYTFGSGTRLTVV.

The rearrangement uses TRBV7-9 and TRBJ2-3; the D is unclear. The germline gives CDR1 SEHNR, CDR2 FQNEAQ (reference sequence). The CDR3 is 13 residues long. The V and J ends lost 5 bases and 4 bases respectively, with 10 bases between them. In DNA form, the CDR3 reads TGTGCCAGCAGCCTTCGAGGCGCAGATACGCAGTATTTT. Protein product: CASSLRGADTQYF.

This chain joins TRBV10-1 and TRBJ1-5, with 9 bases lining up with TRBD1. Trimming at V came to 6 bases and at J to 7 bases, leaving 4 bases not matched to a gene. There are 13 residues in the CDR3. Germline V CDR1 and CDR2: WNHNN, SYGVQD (reference sequence). CDR3 in DNA: TGCGCCAGCAGGACAGGGGGACGACAGCCCCAGCATTTT. This encodes CASRTGGRQPQHF.

The rearrangement uses TRBV19 and TRBJ2-7; 11 bases align to TRBD2. The CDR3 is made up of 14 amino acids. Per the germline V gene, CDR1 is LNHDA and CDR2 is SQIVND (reference sequence). The V gene end was trimmed by 5 bases and the J gene end by 3 bases; junction bases not matched to a gene: 3. The CDR3 DNA is TGTGCCAGTAGTGCGGGACTAGCGGTCTACGAGCAGTACTTC. It yields the protein CASSAGLAVYEQYF.

This clone was detected once. This CDR3 reads CASSQQTSGDTQYF. CDR3 nucleotides: TGCGCCAGCAGCCAACAAACTAGCGGCGATACGCAGTATTTT. This chain links TRBV4-3 with TRBJ2-3, with TRBD2 identical over 8 bases. In germline, CDR1 is LGHNA, CDR2 YSLEER. The length of the CDR3 is 14 residues. V lost 2 bases, J lost 6 bases, and 4 bases stayed unmatched.